The 8 T cell receptor beta chains given below trace back to one sample, sequenced in a study of blood T cell repertoires in COVID-19. Assay: immunoSEQ multiplex PCR; the TCRdb copy retains only in-frame clones and omits some. The data show 400,000 to 450,000 clones, roughly 90% seen once. The sequenced sample consisted of peripheral blood. These receptors were obtained from a man aged 18 to 30 with COVID-19, enrolled during active disease.

The J gene is TRBJ2-7, the V gene TRBV5-6, with D possibly matching TRBD1 (5 bases). V lost 1 base to trimming and J lost 6 bases, with 14 bases between them. The CDR3 consists of 14 residues. Germline V gene data show CDR1 as SGHDT and CDR2 as YYEEEE. DNA of the CDR3: TGTGCCAGCAGCTTGATTCAAGGGGCTGGCGAGCAGTACTTC. Amino acids: CASSLIQGAGEQYF.

This clone appeared once. This chain joins TRBV7-9 and TRBJ1-1, with TRBD1 as a possible D gene (5 bases). Germline V lookup: CDR1 SEHNR, CDR2 FQNEAQ (reference sequence). CDR3 length equals 15 residues. V lost 1 base and J 7 bases, leaving 16 bases between the germline ends. CDR3 nucleotide sequence: TGTGCCAGCAGCTTAGAGAGTGGGGGGGAAGGTGAAGCTTTCTTT. Translation: CASSLESGGEGEAFF.

The chain recombines TRBV7-9 with TRBJ1-1; 9 positions match TRBD1. The CDR3 is 15 residues long. The ends lost 6 bases at V and 8 bases at J; junction bases unmatched: 13. Germline V gives CDR1 SEHNR, CDR2 FQNEAQ (reference sequence). The CDR3 DNA follows: TGTGCCAGCAGGGTACACGGGACAGGGCATACCGAAGCTTTCTTT. Its protein is CASRVHGTGHTEAFF.

CDR3 nucleotides: TGTGCCAGCAGTCTCACAGGTAGCGGGAGCGGGGAGCTGTTTTTT. This translates into CASSLTGSGSGELFF. This chain connects TRBV27 to TRBJ2-2; 9 bases agree with TRBD2. CDR1 and CDR2 (germline): MNHEY, SMNVEV (reference sequence). The J segment lost 7 bases and the V segment lost 5 bases, leaving 8 bases of the junction unmatched. CDR3 length: 15 residues.

This rearrangement joins TRBV19 to TRBJ1-2; D not resolved. V dropped 4 bases and J dropped 2 bases, with 11 bases sitting between them. This CDR3 has 14 amino acids. CDR1 is LNHDA and CDR2 is SQIVND in the germline V gene (reference sequence). In DNA, the CDR3 is TGTGCCAGTAGTAACCAGCGCCGGAACTATGGCTACACCTTC. This encodes CASSNQRRNYGYTF.

The V gene is TRBV5-6, the J gene TRBJ1-4; D unclear. CDR1 is SGHDT, CDR2 YYEEEE, per germline. Deletions cut 4 bases from V and 2 bases from J, with 9 bases between. The CDR3 length is 14 residues. The CDR3 sequence: CASSPQATNEKLFF. For the CDR3, the DNA is TGTGCCAGCAGCCCTCAGGCGACTAATGAAAAACTGTTTTTT.

This CDR3 reads CASSHEGAGSYEQYF. The CDR3 DNA sequence: TGTGCCAGCAGCCATGAGGGGGCTGGGTCCTACGAGCAGTACTTC. This chain uses TRBV7-9 with TRBJ2-7, with 7 bases matching TRBD1. Unmatched junction bases numbered 8, after V lost 5 bases and J lost 1 base. CDR1 and CDR2 (germline): SEHNR, FQNEAQ (reference sequence). This CDR3 has 15 amino acids.

This clone was picked up a small number of times. The chain is built from TRBV2 and TRBJ1-3; the match to TRBD1 covers 7 bases. This CDR3 comprises 15 residues. V gave up 9 bases and J gave up 0 bases; unmatched junction bases: 8. Germline CDR1 is SNHLY and CDR2 is FYNNEI. DNA of the CDR3: TGTGCCAGGGGACAGTTTTCAGGCTCTGGAAACACCATATATTTT. As protein: CARGQFSGSGNTIYF.